The clone carrying this T cell receptor beta chain was seen a few times. Total RNA, at least 5.5 micrograms per sample, was extracted from PBMCs. This entry comes from a study of blood T cells in healthy people across ages. Primers used in a second PCR of about 6 to 12 cycles were a sample-barcoded 5' primer and a J-beta primer mix. Each cDNA was tagged by a template-switch adaptor containing 12 random nucleotides. MiXCR, run by TCRdb on the 5' RACE reads, gives a single entry per CDR3 protein. The repertoire holds 650,000 to 800,000 distinct CDR3 sequences, with approximately 48% as singletons. This CDR3 is built from 14 residues. The germline V and J ends were trimmed by 4 bases and 6 bases, with 15 bases remaining between them. Germline V gene lookup returns CDR1 SGHTA and CDR2 FQGNSA.

The sequence was obtained from a man between 60 and 75 years old in good health. V usage is TRBV7-2 and J usage is TRBJ2-5, with D perhaps given as TRBD1 or TRBD2 (5 bases each). Sequencing was done on a sample of blood. The CDR3 loop reads CASSSGTVMQTQYF. The CDR3 DNA is TGTGCCAGCAGCTCCGGGACCGTGATGCAGACCCAGTACTTC.